Given below is one TCR beta chain in context. This sample was included in a study of human T cells and chemical hapten exposure. Indicated time point: pre-sensitization, week 0. Treatment indicated: therapeutic diphenylcyclopropenone sensitization with weekly scalp DPC. One entry per CDR3 protein, called by TCRdb with MiXCR from the RACE reads. Of under 300,000 distinct CDR3 sequences listed, just under 8% are singletons. CDR1 is MDHEN and CDR2 is SYDVKM in the germline V gene. This CDR3 has 16 amino acids. Trimming removed 6 bases from V and 4 bases from J; junction bases left unmatched: 12. The input for sequencing was whole blood, taken in connection with sensitization to the hapten diphenylcyclopropenone (DPC). The V call is TRBV28, the J call TRBJ2-7; TRBD1 agrees at 10 bases. This receptor was obtained from a man aged 18-30 years with alopecia areata. Some clones in this sample may be carry-over from other donors' samples. CDR3 sequence reads: CASRLGSGTGAYEQYF. The CDR3 DNA reads TGTGCCAGCAGATTGGGCTCCGGGACAGGGGCGTACGAGCAGTACTTC.